Presented here are 12 T cell receptor beta chains from one specimen sequenced in a study of PD-1 blockade in mismatch repair-deficient tumors. Time point defined: roughly ten-day in vitro stimulation with candidate neoantigen peptide 5. The data were produced by immunoSEQ multiplex PCR, yet TCRdb's version contains in-frame clones alone and is incomplete. The sample includes fewer than 16,000 clones, roughly four fifths seen only once; the top ten take about 10%. These receptors' antigens are unknown. The sample in question was cells cultured in vitro, obtained from a patient treated with pembrolizumab. These receptors were taken from an adult with mismatch repair-deficient cancer.

The chain combines TRBV30 with TRBJ1-2, with D maybe TRBD1 (6 bases). Germline V gives CDR1 GTSNPN, CDR2 SVGIG (reference sequence). The CDR3 has 16 amino acids. The V gene lost 0 bases and the J gene lost 8 bases, with 22 bases spanning the gap. CDR3 residues: CAWSVRTGTALGGYTF. CDR3 sequence (DNA): TGTGCCTGGAGTGTACGAACAGGGACGGCGTTGGGGGGCTACACCTTC.

This chain joins TRBV5-1 and TRBJ1-5; 7 bases align to TRBD1. V was clipped by 2 bases and J by 6 bases; unmatched bases: 8. The CDR3 extends over 15 amino acids. Germline V gene lookup returns CDR1 SGHRS and CDR2 YFSETQ. Here the CDR3 reads CASSLTGVRGQPQHF. For the CDR3, the DNA is TGCGCCAGCAGCTTAACAGGGGTAAGGGGTCAGCCCCAGCATTTT.

The chain employs TRBV4-1 and TRBJ2-7; 12 bases align to TRBD2. The CDR3 is made up of 15 amino acids. Trimming cost V 4 bases and J 2 bases; bases outside gene matches: 3. CDR1 and CDR2 from the germline V gene are MGHRA and YSYEKL. The CDR3 nucleotides are TGCGCCAGCAGCCCGGGACTAGCGGGCCCCTACGAGCAGTACTTC. Amino acids: CASSPGLAGPYEQYF.

The chain couples TRBV6-1 to TRBJ2-7; weak D call: TRBD2 (6 bases). The CDR3 runs to 15 residues. Germline CDR1 is MNHNS and CDR2 is SASEGT. The ends were cut back, 8 bases at V and 4 bases at J, with 21 bases in the middle. The CDR3 region has the DNA TGTGCCAGCTCCAGTTATGACAGCGGGCGGTACGAGCAGTACTTC. It is translated as CASSSYDSGRYEQYF.

This sequence joins TRBV19 and TRBJ2-1, with D possibly being TRBD1 (5 bases). Germline CDR1 LNHDA, CDR2 SQIVND (reference sequence). The CDR3 consists of 13 residues. V dropped 7 bases and J dropped 4 bases, with 11 bases sitting between them. For the CDR3, the DNA is TGTGCCAGTAAAGACAGAGCATACAATGAGCAGTTCTTC. As protein: CASKDRAYNEQFF.

The chain combines TRBV5-1 with TRBJ1-2, with 10 bases identical to TRBD1. In germline, CDR1 is SGHRS, CDR2 YFSETQ. The CDR3 has 17 residues. V was pared by 0 bases and J by 7 bases, with 12 bases of the junction left unmatched. The CDR3 is CASSLDPGTGAVFGYTF. CDR3 bases: TGCGCCAGCAGCTTGGATCCCGGGACAGGGGCAGTTTTTGGCTACACCTTC.

The V gene is TRBV19, the J gene TRBJ2-2; TRBD2 aligns across 7 bases. Germline trimming cut 5 bases from V and 2 bases from J; bases unmatched to any gene: 2. CDR1 is LNHDA, CDR2 SQIVND, per germline (reference sequence). The CDR3 loop spans 14 amino acids. The DNA of the CDR3 is TGTGCCAGTAGTTGGGACTACAACACCGGGGAGCTGTTTTTT. Protein sequence: CASSWDYNTGELFF.

The chain is built from TRBV5-1 and TRBJ1-1, with a tentative D call TRBD1 (6 bases). Germline V gene lookup returns CDR1 SGHRS and CDR2 YFSETQ. V lost 2 bases, J lost 2 bases, and 10 bases lay in between. There are 14 residues in the CDR3. The CDR3 here is CASSFSGANTEAFF. The DNA for the CDR3 is TGCGCCAGCAGCTTCTCAGGGGCCAACACTGAAGCTTTCTTT.

The chain combines TRBV4-1 with TRBJ1-1; maybe TRBD1 (6 bases). Germline V gene data show CDR1 as MGHRA and CDR2 as YSYEKL. V lost 1 base and J 11 bases, leaving 23 bases between the germline ends. CDR3 size: 16 residues. The CDR3 DNA reads as TGCGCCAGCAGCCAAGTATACGGGGGGCAGGGAAGGTTCGCTTTCTTT. The encoded protein is CASSQVYGGQGRFAFF.

This clone was detected only a few times. The gene calls are TRBV14 and TRBJ2-1; 15 nucleotides match TRBD2. Germline lookup yields CDR1 SGHDN and CDR2 FVKESK. The CDR3 length is 18 residues. V shed 4 bases, J shed 1 base, and the junction held 5 bases outside the gene matches. The CDR3 sequence: CASSLGTSGRTSYNEQFF. In nucleotides, the CDR3 is TGTGCCAGCAGCCTCGGGACTAGCGGGAGGACATCCTACAATGAGCAGTTCTTC.

The V gene is TRBV7-8, the J gene TRBJ1-3; 7 bases align to TRBD1. Germline CDR1 is SGHVS and CDR2 is FQNEAQ. The CDR3 runs 16 residues. V lost 5 bases to trimming and J lost 0 bases; unmatched junction nucleotides: 7. In nucleotides, the CDR3 is TGTGCCAGCAGCGGGAACCGGGACAGCTCTGGAAACACCATATATTTT. Translated, it gives CASSGNRDSSGNTIYF.

The V and J genes are TRBV28 and TRBJ2-1; 9 bases are shared with TRBD1. Germline V gene data show CDR1 as MDHEN and CDR2 as SYDVKM. Germline trimming cut 7 bases from V and 8 bases from J; bases unmatched to any gene: 12. This CDR3 contains 15 residues. CDR3 region: CASKGYGTGSHEQFF. CDR3 in DNA: TGTGCCAGCAAGGGGTACGGGACAGGGAGCCATGAGCAGTTCTTC.